The rows below give T cell receptor beta chains drawn from one sample of a study of PD-L1 blockade in urothelial cancer. The assay was immunoSEQ multiplex PCR, and TCRdb's table has in-frame clones only and misses some. Of 86,000 or so clones detected, approximately 81% appear once; the ten largest clones hold approximately 15%. The input for sequencing was PBMCs, taken around atezolizumab (anti-PD-L1) treatment. The receptor source for this set is a man aged 55 to 70 with urothelial cancer. CDR3s include the opening cysteine and the closing phenylalanine or tryptophan. A D gene is named only where the DNA matches it firmly. Size tells how often a clone was seen (once, few, many) or the class of an expanded clone, and some rows leave it out.

j_call v_call clone_size d_call cdr3_aa cdr3_nt
TRBJ2-5 TRBV11-3 NA TRBD2 CASSYPLAGDQETQYF TGTGCCAGCAGCTACCCCCTAGCGGGGGACCAAGAGACCCAGTACTTC
TRBJ2-7 TRBV4-3 NA NA CASSQEWRPSYEQYF TGCGCCAGCAGCCAAGAATGGCGGCCCTCCTACGAGCAGTACTTC
TRBJ2-2 TRBV5-1 NA NA CASRPRVFTGELFF TGCGCCAGCAGACCTCGCGTCTTCACCGGGGAGCTGTTTTTT
TRBJ2-1 TRBV5-1 NA TRBD2 CASSPLTSGVIDEQFF TGCGCCAGCAGCCCACTAACTAGCGGGGTGATCGATGAGCAGTTCTTC
TRBJ2-3 TRBV6-6 once TRBD2 CASSWTSPTDTQYF TGTGCCAGCAGTTGGACTAGCCCCACAGATACGCAGTATTTT
TRBJ1-5 TRBV19 NA TRBD1 CASAGTGGQPQHF TGTGCCAGTGCCGGGACAGGGGGACAGCCCCAGCATTTT
TRBJ2-7 TRBV11-2 NA NA CASSLAGRAHEQYF TGTGCCAGCAGCTTAGCGGGCAGGGCCCACGAGCAGTACTTC
TRBJ1-2 TRBV5-5 NA NA CASSLDGGPGYTF TGTGCCAGCAGCTTGGATGGGGGCCCTGGCTACACCTTC
TRBJ1-1 TRBV6-5 NA NA CASRRQNTEAFF TGTGCCAGCAGACGACAGAACACTGAAGCTTTCTTT
TRBJ1-1 TRBV11-3 few TRBD1 CASSRTGGSKTEAFF TGTGCCAGCAGCCGGACAGGGGGTTCGAAAACTGAAGCTTTCTTT
TRBJ2-1 TRBV5-6 NA NA CASLSVYNEQFF TGTGCCAGCTTAAGCGTTTACAATGAGCAGTTCTTC
TRBJ1-1 TRBV6-6 NA NA CASNPPGTEAFF TGTGCCAGCAACCCCCCAGGGACTGAAGCTTTCTTT
TRBJ1-4 TRBV6-1 NA NA CASSEVRGNEKLFF TGTGCCAGCAGTGAAGTTCGGGGTAATGAAAAACTGTTTTTT
TRBJ2-5 TRBV5-1 few TRBD2 CASSSGAGGETQYF TGCGCCAGCAGCTCGGGGGCGGGGGGAGAGACCCAGTACTTC
TRBJ2-7 TRBV7-2 NA NA CASSADTYEQYF TGTGCCAGCAGCGCCGACACCTACGAGCAGTACTTC
TRBJ2-7 TRBV29-1 NA NA CSVEEQSYEQYF TGCAGCGTTGAAGAACAGTCCTACGAGCAGTACTTC
TRBJ2-7 TRBV4-3 NA TRBD2 CASSQLAGAYEQYF TGCGCCAGCAGCCAGCTAGCGGGAGCCTACGAGCAGTACTTC
TRBJ1-2 TRBV5-1 NA NA CASSLSQGRPMNGYTF TGCGCCAGCAGCTTATCGCAGGGCCGGCCAATGAATGGCTACACCTTC
TRBJ1-2 TRBV5-1 NA TRBD1 CASSLDGGPGDSHGYTF TGCGCCAGCAGCTTGGACGGAGGTCCGGGGGACAGCCATGGCTACACCTTC
TRBJ2-3 TRBV7-9 NA NA CASSGAGITDTQYF TGTGCCAGCAGCGGTGCGGGAATCACAGATACGCAGTATTTT
TRBJ2-3 TRBV5-8 NA NA CASSLGTRPDTQYF TGTGCCAGCAGCTTGGGGACACGTCCAGATACGCAGTATTTT
TRBJ1-2 TRBV19 NA NA CASKGQFPYGYTF TGTGCCAGTAAGGGGCAGTTCCCCTATGGCTACACCTTC
TRBJ1-1 TRBV6-1 NA NA CASRDSFGGQGYAFF TGTGCCAGCAGGGATTCTTTTGGGGGACAAGGTTACGCTTTCTTT
TRBJ2-7 TRBV19 NA TRBD1 CASSLTGQGVPQYF TGTGCCAGTAGTCTTACGGGACAGGGGGTACCGCAGTACTTC
TRBJ2-7 TRBV6-5 NA TRBD1 CASSYSGGNYEQYF TGTGCCAGCAGTTACTCAGGGGGCAACTACGAGCAGTACTTC
TRBJ1-6 TRBV11-3 NA NA CASSLYRGMDSPLHF TGTGCCAGCAGCTTATACCGGGGGATGGATTCACCCCTCCACTTT
TRBJ2-2 TRBV7-8 once TRBD2 CASSLLSSGNTGELFF TGTGCCAGCAGCTTATTGTCTAGCGGGAACACCGGGGAGCTGTTTTTT
TRBJ2-5 TRBV7-7 NA NA CASSRSSAKNGETQYF TGTGCTAGCAGCAGATCTAGCGCAAAGAATGGGGAGACCCAGTACTTC
TRBJ1-2 TRBV6-5 NA NA CATRLYGYTF TGTGCCACCAGACTGTATGGCTACACCTTC
TRBJ1-2 TRBV7-2 NA TRBD1 CASSPRGGAGGYGYTF TGTGCCAGCAGCCCACGGGGTGGGGCAGGGGGCTATGGCTACACCTTC
TRBJ1-3 TRBV27 few NA CASSSTGGSGNTIYF TGTGCCAGCAGTTCTACGGGGGGTAGTGGAAACACCATATATTTT
TRBJ2-3 TRBV19 NA NA CASRHGGSTDTQYF TGTGCCAGTAGACACGGCGGGAGCACAGATACGCAGTATTTT
TRBJ2-3 TRBV5-1 NA TRBD1 CASSWGTGWSDTQYF TGCGCCAGCAGCTGGGGGACAGGGTGGTCAGATACGCAGTATTTT
TRBJ2-1 TRBV18 NA TRBD2 CASSPVAGGRNEQFF TGTGCCAGCTCACCAGTGGCGGGGGGTAGGAATGAGCAGTTCTTC
TRBJ2-1 TRBV18 NA TRBD1 CASSSDRVDYNEQFF TGTGCCAGCTCATCCGACAGGGTCGACTACAATGAGCAGTTCTTC
TRBJ2-7 TRBV4-1 NA TRBD2 CASSHTSGTTYEQYF TGCGCCAGCAGCCATACTAGCGGGACAACCTACGAGCAGTACTTC
TRBJ1-1 TRBV20-1 NA NA CSAIRDTEAFF TGCAGTGCTATAAGAGACACTGAAGCTTTCTTT